Presented here are 32 T cell receptor beta chains from one specimen sequenced in a study of T cell changes during pregnancy in multiple sclerosis. Measured with immunoSEQ multiplex PCR; TCRdb has only the in-frame clones, and not every one. The sample includes approximately 52,000 clones, roughly 90% of them seen just once. Sequencing was performed on CD4+ T cells from peripheral blood mononuclear cells, taken after pregnancy. The receptors here all came from a female donor with multiple sclerosis, enrolled in a pregnancy study.

This chain uses TRBV27 with TRBJ1-1, with TRBD1 as a possible D gene (6 bases). Germline loops: CDR1 MNHEY, CDR2 SMNVEV (reference sequence). The length of the CDR3 is 13 residues. Between the trimmed V and J ends, which lost 6 bases and 1 base, there was a span of 9 bases. The CDR3 sequence is CASRGTPNTEAFF. The CDR3 DNA sequence: TGTGCCAGCAGGGGGACACCGAACACTGAAGCTTTCTTT.

The V gene is TRBV6-5, the J gene TRBJ1-1, with TRBD1 identical over 8 bases. CDR1 and CDR2 from the germline V gene are MNHEY and SVGAGI. Trimming took 5 bases from V and 4 from J; bases not matched to a gene: 9. The CDR3 totals 15 residues. The CDR3 nucleotides are TGTGCCAGCAGTACCACAGGGGGGTCGACCACTGAAGCTTTCTTT. This gives the protein CASSTTGGSTTEAFF.

This rearrangement joins TRBV2 to TRBJ1-4; maybe TRBD1 (5 bases). The V end lost 7 bases, the J end lost 4 bases, and 10 bases lay between the germline ends. The CDR3 extends over 13 amino acids. Germline V gene data show CDR1 as SNHLY and CDR2 as FYNNEI. The CDR3 sequence is CASNRQFNEKLFF. The CDR3 bases are TGTGCCAGCAACCGACAGTTTAATGAAAAACTGTTTTTT.

The CDR3 DNA is TGTGCCAGCAGCCCCCGGGTTAGCGGAAACCAAGAGACCCAGTACTTC. Translated, it gives CASSPRVSGNQETQYF. The chain couples TRBV4-2 to TRBJ2-5, with a tentative D call TRBD2 (6 bases). The CDR3 is 16 amino acids. Germline V gene data show CDR1 as LGHNA and CDR2 as YNFKEQ. Trimming took off 4 bases at V and 0 bases at J, with 15 bases between the two ends.

The genes are TRBV5-4 and TRBJ2-7; D unclear. The V and J ends lost 2 bases and 1 base respectively, with 7 bases between them. Germline V CDR1 and CDR2: SGHNT, YYREEE (reference sequence). This CDR3 has 13 residues. The DNA for the CDR3 is TGTGCCAGCAGCTTCGAACTATCCTACGAGCAGTACTTC. Protein sequence: CASSFELSYEQYF.

The V and J genes are TRBV29-1 and TRBJ2-3; D perhaps matches TRBD1 (5 bases). The CDR3 totals 12 residues. Germline assignment: CDR1 SQVTM and CDR2 ANQGSEA. The V gene lost 3 bases and the J gene lost 5 bases, with 9 bases spanning the gap. This CDR3 reads CSVDQGLDTQYF. Written as DNA, the CDR3 is TGCAGCGTTGATCAGGGTCTAGATACGCAGTATTTT.

Concerning this clone itself: One end of the junction is discordant with germline, which a read error may explain. The chain employs TRBV19 and TRBJ2-1; D unclear. The length of the CDR3 is 11 residues. CDR1 and CDR2 from the germline V gene are LNHDA and SQIVND (reference sequence). CDR3 coding DNA: TGTGCCAGTAGTATTAGAGGAGTCGAGGTCTTC. Its translation is CASSIRGVEVF.

The rearrangement joins TRBV18 to TRBJ2-7; 9 bases are shared with TRBD1. Germline assignment: CDR1 KGHSH and CDR2 LQKENI. CDR3 size: 12 residues. Trimming at V came to 5 bases and at J to 6 bases, leaving 2 bases not matched to a gene. Here the CDR3 DNA reads TGTGCCAGCTCAACGGACAGGGGCGAGCAGTACTTC. This translates into CASSTDRGEQYF. The full variable domain, its missing parts supplied by reference TRBV18 and TRBJ2-7, is NAGVMQNPRHLVRRRGQEARLRCSPMKGHSHVYWYRQLPEEGLKFMVYLQKENIIDESGMPKERFSAEFPKEGPSILRIQQVVRGDSAAYFCASSTDRGEQYFGPGTRLTVT.

This rearrangement joins TRBV19 to TRBJ2-5, with a weak D call TRBD1 (5 bases). CDR1 is LNHDA, CDR2 SQIVND, per germline (reference sequence). Trimming pared 3 bases from V and 2 bases from J, leaving 19 bases between. The CDR3 totals 17 residues. The CDR3 DNA follows: TGTGCCAGTAGTATCAGTGGAATGGGGCGTACTCAAGAGACCCAGTACTTC. Protein: CASSISGMGRTQETQYF.

The chain uses TRBV5-1 and TRBJ2-5; 8 bases are shared with TRBD1. After removal of 2 bases from V and 5 bases from J, the junction contained 5 bases not matched to a gene. Germline V CDR1 and CDR2: SGHRS, YFSETQ. This CDR3 region has 14 residues. The CDR3 protein is CASSFQTGVETQYF. In DNA form, the CDR3 reads TGCGCCAGCAGCTTTCAGACAGGGGTCGAGACCCAGTACTTC.

The V and J genes are TRBV5-4 and TRBJ1-2; D is unresolved. CDR3 size: 13 residues. Germline loops: CDR1 SGHNT, CDR2 YYREEE (reference sequence). V dropped 0 bases and J dropped 0 bases, with 3 bases sitting between them. The CDR3 DNA is TGTGCCAGCAGCTTGGACTCTAACTATGGCTACACCTTC. Translation: CASSLDSNYGYTF.

The rearrangement uses TRBV5-1 and TRBJ2-1; 8 bases fit TRBD2. CDR3 length: 17 residues. CDR1 and CDR2 from the germline V gene are SGHRS and YFSETQ. Unmatched junction bases numbered 9, after V lost 4 bases and J lost 0 bases. The CDR3 bases are TGCGCCAGCAGCCTTGGCGGGGGACTAGACTCCTACAATGAGCAGTTCTTC. Translated, it gives CASSLGGGLDSYNEQFF.

The chain employs TRBV4-3 and TRBJ2-3, with TRBD1 as a possible D gene (6 bases). The CDR3 covers 17 residues. V was cut by 3 bases and J by 4 bases, with 20 bases left in between. Germline V gene sequence: CDR1 LGHNA, CDR2 YSLEER. CDR3: CASSQGGPQGRPDTQYF. For the CDR3, the DNA is TGCGCCAGCAGCCAGGGTGGTCCGCAGGGGCGACCAGATACGCAGTATTTT.

The chain has TRBV2 and TRBJ2-7, with D maybe TRBD2 (5 bases). CDR1 and CDR2 from the germline V gene are SNHLY and FYNNEI. The CDR3 runs to 13 residues. V shed 5 bases and J shed 0 bases, with 8 bases lying between them. CDR3 sequence (DNA): TGTGCCAGCAGTTTAGCGTTCTCCTACGAGCAGTACTTC. It yields the protein CASSLAFSYEQYF.

V usage is TRBV28 and J usage is TRBJ2-7; D might be TRBD2 (6 bases). The CDR3 sequence is 14 residues long. V was pared by 5 bases and J by 4 bases, with 15 bases between. CDR1 is MDHEN and CDR2 is SYDVKM in the germline V gene. CDR3 in DNA: TGTGCCAGCAGTAGACGGAGGGCCGTGTACGAGCAGTACTTC. It yields the protein CASSRRRAVYEQYF. Supplemented by reference TRBV28 and TRBJ2-7, the full variable domain reads DVKVTQSSRYLVKRTGEKVFLECVQDMDHENMFWYRQDPGLGLRLIYFSYDVKMKEKGDIPEGYSVSREKKERFSLILESASTNQTSMYLCASSRRRAVYEQYFGPGTRLTVT.

V and J are TRBV2 and TRBJ2-7; the match to TRBD2 covers 8 bases. V was clipped by 6 bases and J by 7 bases; unmatched bases: 2. Per the germline V gene, CDR1 is SNHLY and CDR2 is FYNNEI. There are 11 residues in the CDR3. This CDR3 reads CASRAGVEQYF. Written as DNA, the CDR3 is TGTGCCAGCAGAGCGGGAGTGGAGCAGTACTTC.

V gene TRBV5-5 combines with J gene TRBJ1-1; tentative D call: TRBD1 (6 bases). The germline V gene has CDR1 SGHKS and CDR2 YYEKEE (reference sequence). The CDR3 is 15 amino acids. V shed 0 bases and J shed 5 bases, with 14 bases lying between them. The CDR3, as DNA: TGTGCCAGCAGCTTGGCGAGCGGGGGGCAAACTGAAGCTTTCTTT. Its protein is CASSLASGGQTEAFF.

DNA of the CDR3: TGTGCCACCAGCAGAGATCTCATCGGGAGGATGAATGAGCAGTTCTTC. As protein: CATSRDLIGRMNEQFF. V and J are TRBV15 and TRBJ2-1; 7 positions agree with TRBD2. The CDR3 consists of 16 residues. The germline V gene encodes CDR1 LNHNV and CDR2 YYDKDF (reference sequence). Trimming removed 0 bases from V and 7 bases from J; junction bases left unmatched: 9.

This chain joins TRBV28 and TRBJ2-1, with 7 bases matching TRBD1. Trimming removed 6 bases from V and 5 bases from J; junction bases left unmatched: 10. Germline V CDR1 and CDR2: MDHEN, SYDVKM. The CDR3 extends over 15 amino acids. CDR3 amino acids: CASSPNVGQHNEQFF. The CDR3 DNA reads as TGTGCCAGCAGCCCCAACGTGGGACAGCACAATGAGCAGTTCTTC.

The genes are TRBV9 and TRBJ1-4; the match to TRBD1 covers 9 bases. CDR1 SGDLS and CDR2 YYNGEE come from the germline V gene. After removal of 0 bases from V and 9 bases from J, the junction contained 6 bases not matched to a gene. This CDR3 spans 15 amino acids. The CDR3 bases are TGTGCCAGCAGCGTAGCGGGGACAGGGATTCAAAAACTGTTTTTT. Its protein is CASSVAGTGIQKLFF. The full variable domain, its missing parts supplied by reference TRBV9 and TRBJ1-4, is DSGVTQTPKHLITATGQRVTLRCSPRSGDLSVYWYQQSLDQGLQFLIQYYNGEERAKGNILERFSAQQFPDLHSELNLSSLELGDSALYFCASSVAGTGIQKLFFGSGTQLSVL.

The chain recombines TRBV9 with TRBJ2-3; 7 nucleotides align to TRBD2. J was trimmed by 2 bases and V by 0 bases; bases with no gene match: 6. Germline CDR1 SGDLS, CDR2 YYNGEE. There are 16 residues in the CDR3. CDR3: CASSVGGGRATDTQYF. The CDR3 DNA is TGTGCCAGCAGCGTAGGAGGTGGGAGGGCCACAGATACGCAGTATTTT.

This chain connects TRBV28 to TRBJ2-1; D perhaps matches TRBD1 (6 bases). CDR1 and CDR2 from the germline V gene are MDHEN and SYDVKM. V was shortened by 5 bases and J by 2 bases, with 19 bases between the two germline ends. The CDR3 extends over 17 amino acids. CDR3 region: CASSPAWGRGTYNEQFF. The CDR3 DNA sequence: TGTGCCAGCAGTCCAGCCTGGGGGCGCGGAACCTACAATGAGCAGTTCTTC.

The chain carries TRBV10-3 and TRBJ2-4, with 7 bases lining up with TRBD2. CDR1 is ENHRY and CDR2 is SYGVKD in the germline V gene. The trim removed 3 bases at V and 4 bases at J, leaving 6 bases unmatched. CDR3 length: 15 amino acids. The CDR3 is CAISESRERKNIQYF. CDR3 DNA: TGTGCCATCAGTGAATCGCGGGAGCGGAAAAACATTCAGTACTTC.

V is TRBV5-3 and J is TRBJ2-3; TRBD2 aligns across 7 bases. TRBV5-3 falls under the ORF class, with uncertain function. The CDR3 is made up of 19 amino acids. After removal of 4 bases from V and 0 bases from J, the junction contained 17 bases not matched to a gene. The chain's CDR3 is CARSMNGSGRTPSTDTQYF. The CDR3 coding sequence is TGTGCCAGAAGCATGAACGGTAGCGGGCGGACACCTAGCACAGATACGCAGTATTTT.

The rearrangement joins TRBV23-1 to TRBJ1-5, with TRBD1 matching 8 bases. TRBV23-1 is placed among ORFs of uncertain function. V shed 5 bases and J 4 bases; nucleotides not matched to a gene: 7. The CDR3 extends over 15 amino acids. The CDR3 region is CASSCVQGVNQPQHF. DNA for the CDR3: TGCGCCAGCAGTTGTGTACAGGGGGTTAATCAGCCCCAGCATTTT.

This sequence joins TRBV18 and TRBJ2-7; TRBD2 matches at 15 bases. There are 17 residues in the CDR3. Germline CDR1 reads KGHSH; CDR2 reads LQKENI. J lost 5 bases, V lost 0 bases, and 5 bases had no gene match. DNA of the CDR3: TGTGCCAGCTCACCACCGGGACTAGCGGGAGGAATCCACGAGCAGTACTTC. Translating gives CASSPPGLAGGIHEQYF.

This sequence joins TRBV11-3 and TRBJ2-1; 11 positions match TRBD2. The ends lost 5 bases at V and 5 bases at J; junction bases unmatched: 5. The CDR3 consists of 15 residues. Per the germline V gene, CDR1 is SGHNT and CDR2 is YENEEA. The DNA for the CDR3 is TGTGCCAGCAGCACTAGACTAGCGGGAAACAATGAGCAGTTCTTC. It encodes CASSTRLAGNNEQFF.

CDR3 DNA sequence: TGTGCAAGTCGTTTCACTAGCGAAAACATTCAGTACTTC. It is translated as CASRFTSENIQYF. The rearrangement uses TRBV12-2 and TRBJ2-4; TRBD2, as called in the table, went unchecked against the DNA. TRBV12-2 is tagged as a pseudogene. This CDR3 contains 13 residues.

The CDR3 protein is CASSSPGLAGAETQYF. The CDR3 bases are TGTGCCAGCAGCTCACCGGGACTAGCGGGAGCGGAGACCCAGTACTTC. The chain joins TRBV5-4 to TRBJ2-5, with TRBD2 identical over 14 bases. The germline gives CDR1 SGHNT, CDR2 YYREEE (reference sequence). This CDR3 comprises 16 residues. The trim removed 3 bases at V and 5 bases at J, leaving 6 bases unmatched.

The chain links TRBV9 to TRBJ2-1, with 14 bases fitting TRBD2. The V and J ends lost 3 bases and 6 bases, in that order; junction bases with no gene match: 8. This CDR3 is built from 17 residues. Germline-derived CDR1 and CDR2 are SGDLS and YYNGEE. CDR3 sequence (DNA): TGTGCCAGCAGCGGCGGACCCGGGACTAGCGGGGGCAATGAGCAGTTCTTC. Protein: CASSGGPGTSGGNEQFF.

The V gene is TRBV2, the J gene TRBJ2-3; 11 nucleotides line up with TRBD2. Germline CDR1 and CDR2: SNHLY and FYNNEI. The length of the CDR3 is 14 residues. The J segment lost 4 bases and the V segment lost 6 bases, leaving 3 bases of the junction unmatched. The CDR3 here is CASRKGLAADTQYF. Here the CDR3 DNA reads TGTGCCAGCAGGAAGGGACTAGCGGCAGATACGCAGTATTTT. Together with reference TRBV2 and TRBJ2-3, the CDR3 gives the full variable domain: EPEVTQTPSHQVTQMGQEVILRCVPISNHLYFYWYRQILGQKVEFLVSFYNNEISEKSEIFDDQFSVERPDGSNFTLKIRSTKLEDSAMYFCASRKGLAADTQYFGPGTRLTVL.

This chain joins TRBV7-3 and TRBJ2-2, with D unclear. This CDR3 comprises 15 residues. Trimming removed 1 base from V and 2 bases from J, with 8 bases in between. Germline loops: CDR1 SGHTA, CDR2 FQGTGA. In DNA form, the CDR3 reads TGTGCCAGCAGCTTAAGAGACTCCAACACCGGGGAGCTGTTTTTT. As protein: CASSLRDSNTGELFF.